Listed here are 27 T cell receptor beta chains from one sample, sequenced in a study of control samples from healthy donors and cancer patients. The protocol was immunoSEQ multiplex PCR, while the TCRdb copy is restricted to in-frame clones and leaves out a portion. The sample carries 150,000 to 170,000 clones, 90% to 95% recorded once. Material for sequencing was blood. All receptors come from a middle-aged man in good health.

The CDR3 loop is CATGLAGYNEQFF. The CDR3 DNA reads TGTGCCACCGGACTAGCGGGGTACAATGAGCAGTTCTTC. The chain is built from TRBV2 and TRBJ2-1, with 12 positions matching TRBD2. Germline trimming cut 10 bases from V and 4 bases from J; bases unmatched to any gene: 2. Germline lookup yields CDR1 SNHLY and CDR2 FYNNEI. This CDR3 spans 13 amino acids.

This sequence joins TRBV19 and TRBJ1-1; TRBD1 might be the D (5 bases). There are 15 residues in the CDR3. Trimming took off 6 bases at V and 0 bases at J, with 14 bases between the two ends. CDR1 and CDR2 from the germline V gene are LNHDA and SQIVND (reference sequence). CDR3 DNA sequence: TGTGCCAGTAGCCTGACAGATAAGTTGAACACTGAAGCTTTCTTT. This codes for CASSLTDKLNTEAFF.

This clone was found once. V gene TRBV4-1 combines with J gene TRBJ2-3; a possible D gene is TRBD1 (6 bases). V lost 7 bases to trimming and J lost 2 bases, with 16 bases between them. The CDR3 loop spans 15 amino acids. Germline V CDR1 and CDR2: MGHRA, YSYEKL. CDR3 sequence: CASNSPDRITDTQYF. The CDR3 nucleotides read TGCGCCAGCAACAGTCCCGACAGGATCACAGATACGCAGTATTTT.

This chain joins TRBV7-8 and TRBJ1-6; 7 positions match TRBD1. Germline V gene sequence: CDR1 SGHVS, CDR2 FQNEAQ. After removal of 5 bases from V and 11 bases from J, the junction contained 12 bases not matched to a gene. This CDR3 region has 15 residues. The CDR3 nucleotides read TGTGCCAGCAGCAAAGGGACAGTTCAGTCTCCACCCCTCCACTTT. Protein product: CASSKGTVQSPPLHF.

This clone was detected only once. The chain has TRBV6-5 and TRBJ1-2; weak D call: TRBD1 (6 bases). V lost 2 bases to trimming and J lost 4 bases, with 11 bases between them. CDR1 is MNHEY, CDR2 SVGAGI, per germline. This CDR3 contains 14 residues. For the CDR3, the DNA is TGTGCCAGCAGTTACGACAGGTGGAGCTATGGCTACACCTTC. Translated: CASSYDRWSYGYTF.

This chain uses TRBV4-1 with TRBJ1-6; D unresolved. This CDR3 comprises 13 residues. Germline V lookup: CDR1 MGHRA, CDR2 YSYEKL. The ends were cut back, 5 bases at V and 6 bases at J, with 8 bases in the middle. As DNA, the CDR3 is TGCGCCAGCAGCTCGTCCCCTAATTCACCCCTCCACTTT. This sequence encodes CASSSSPNSPLHF.

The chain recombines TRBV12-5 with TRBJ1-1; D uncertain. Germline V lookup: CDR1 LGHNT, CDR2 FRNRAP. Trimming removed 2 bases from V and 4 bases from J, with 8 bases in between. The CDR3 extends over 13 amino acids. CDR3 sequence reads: CASGLRESTEAFF. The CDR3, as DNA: TGTGCTAGTGGTTTGCGGGAAAGCACTGAAGCTTTCTTT.

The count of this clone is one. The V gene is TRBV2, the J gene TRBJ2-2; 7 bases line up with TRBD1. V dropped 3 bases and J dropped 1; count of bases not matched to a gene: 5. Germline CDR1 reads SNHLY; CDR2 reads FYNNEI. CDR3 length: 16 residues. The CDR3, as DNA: TGTGCCAGCAGTGAGGACAGGAACCTGAACACCGGGGAGCTGTTTTTT. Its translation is CASSEDRNLNTGELFF.

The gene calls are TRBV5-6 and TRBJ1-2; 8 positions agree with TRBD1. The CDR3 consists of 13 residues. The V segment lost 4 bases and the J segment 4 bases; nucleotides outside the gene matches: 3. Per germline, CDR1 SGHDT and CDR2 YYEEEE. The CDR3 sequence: CASSPDRGYGYTF. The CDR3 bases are TGTGCCAGCAGCCCCGACAGGGGCTATGGCTACACCTTC.

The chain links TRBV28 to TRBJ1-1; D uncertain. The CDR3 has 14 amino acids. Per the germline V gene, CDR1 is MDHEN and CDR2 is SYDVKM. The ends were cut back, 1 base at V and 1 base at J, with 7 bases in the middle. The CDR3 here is CASSLLAGNTEAFF. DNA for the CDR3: TGTGCCAGCAGTTTATTGGCAGGGAACACTGAAGCTTTCTTT.

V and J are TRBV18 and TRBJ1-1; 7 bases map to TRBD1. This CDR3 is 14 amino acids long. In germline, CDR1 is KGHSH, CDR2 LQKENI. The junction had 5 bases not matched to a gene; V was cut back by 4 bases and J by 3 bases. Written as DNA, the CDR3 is TGTGCCAGCTCACAACAGGGGAGGGACACTGAAGCTTTCTTT. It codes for CASSQQGRDTEAFF.

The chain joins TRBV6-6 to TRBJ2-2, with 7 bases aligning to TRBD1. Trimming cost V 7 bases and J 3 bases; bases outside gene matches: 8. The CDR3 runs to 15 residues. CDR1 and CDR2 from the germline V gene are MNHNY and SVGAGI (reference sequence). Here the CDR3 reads CASTLTGTDTGELFF. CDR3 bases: TGTGCCAGCACTTTGACCGGGACAGACACCGGGGAGCTGTTTTTT.

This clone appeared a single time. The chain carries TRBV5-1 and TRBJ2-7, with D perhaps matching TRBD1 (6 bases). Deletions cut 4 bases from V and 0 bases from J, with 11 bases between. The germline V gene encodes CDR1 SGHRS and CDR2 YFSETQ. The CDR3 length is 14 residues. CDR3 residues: CASSPGHLSYEQYF. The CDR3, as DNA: TGCGCCAGCAGCCCGGGACACCTCTCCTACGAGCAGTACTTC.

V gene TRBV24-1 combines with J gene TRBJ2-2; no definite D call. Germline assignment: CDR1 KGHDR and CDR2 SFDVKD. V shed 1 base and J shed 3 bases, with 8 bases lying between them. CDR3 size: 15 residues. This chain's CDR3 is CATSDFRAYTGELFF. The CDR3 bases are TGTGCCACCAGTGATTTTCGCGCCTACACCGGGGAGCTGTTTTTT.

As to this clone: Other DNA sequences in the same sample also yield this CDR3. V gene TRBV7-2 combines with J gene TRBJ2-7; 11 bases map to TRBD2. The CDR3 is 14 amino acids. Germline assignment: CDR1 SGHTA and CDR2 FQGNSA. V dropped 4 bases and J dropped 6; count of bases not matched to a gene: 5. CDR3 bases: TGTGCCAGCAGCTCGCTAGCGGGGGGCCTCGAGCAGTACTTC. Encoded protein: CASSSLAGGLEQYF.

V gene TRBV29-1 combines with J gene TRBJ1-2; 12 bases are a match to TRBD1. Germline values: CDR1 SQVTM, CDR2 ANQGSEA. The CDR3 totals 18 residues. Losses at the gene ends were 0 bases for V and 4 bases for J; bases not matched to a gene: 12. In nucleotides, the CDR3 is TGCAGCGTTGAAGATCGAGGGACAGGGGGCGGGTTGAGCTATGGCTACACCTTC. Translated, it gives CSVEDRGTGGGLSYGYTF.

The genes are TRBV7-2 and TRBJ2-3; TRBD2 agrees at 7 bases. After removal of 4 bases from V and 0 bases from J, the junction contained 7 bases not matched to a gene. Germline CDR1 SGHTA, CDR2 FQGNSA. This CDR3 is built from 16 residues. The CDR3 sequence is CASSYFSGSSTDTQYF. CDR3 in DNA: TGTGCCAGCAGCTACTTTAGCGGGTCTAGCACAGATACGCAGTATTTT.

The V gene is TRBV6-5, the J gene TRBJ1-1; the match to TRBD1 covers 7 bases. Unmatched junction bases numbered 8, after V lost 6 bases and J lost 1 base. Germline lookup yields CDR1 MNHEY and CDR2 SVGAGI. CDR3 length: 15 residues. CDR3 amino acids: CASRPTGSGNTEAFF. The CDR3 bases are TGTGCCAGCAGGCCGACAGGGAGCGGGAACACTGAAGCTTTCTTT.

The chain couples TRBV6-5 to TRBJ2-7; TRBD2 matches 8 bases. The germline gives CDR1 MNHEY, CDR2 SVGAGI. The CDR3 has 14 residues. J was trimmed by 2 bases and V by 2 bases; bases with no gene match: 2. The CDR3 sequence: CASSYGSGAYEQYF. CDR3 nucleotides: TGTGCCAGCAGTTACGGTAGCGGGGCCTACGAGCAGTACTTC.

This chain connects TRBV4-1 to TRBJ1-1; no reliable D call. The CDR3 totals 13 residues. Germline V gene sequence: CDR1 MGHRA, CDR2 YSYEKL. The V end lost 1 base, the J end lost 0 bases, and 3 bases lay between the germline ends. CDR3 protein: CASSQVLNTEAFF. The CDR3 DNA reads TGCGCCAGCAGCCAAGTACTGAACACTGAAGCTTTCTTT.

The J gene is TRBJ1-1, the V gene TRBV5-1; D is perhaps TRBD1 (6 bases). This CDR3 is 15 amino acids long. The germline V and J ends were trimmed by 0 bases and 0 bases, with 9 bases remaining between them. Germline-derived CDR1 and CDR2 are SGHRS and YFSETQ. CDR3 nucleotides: TGCGCCAGCAGCTTGGACGACAGGATGAACACTGAAGCTTTCTTT. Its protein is CASSLDDRMNTEAFF.

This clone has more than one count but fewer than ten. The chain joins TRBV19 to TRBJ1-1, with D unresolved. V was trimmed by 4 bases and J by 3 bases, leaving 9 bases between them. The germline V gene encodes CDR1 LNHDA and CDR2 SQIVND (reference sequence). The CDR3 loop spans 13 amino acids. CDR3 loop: CASSTRPDTEAFF. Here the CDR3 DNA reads TGTGCCAGTAGTACACGACCGGACACTGAAGCTTTCTTT. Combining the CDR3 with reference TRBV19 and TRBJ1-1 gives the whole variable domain DGGITQSPKYLFRKEGQNVTLSCEQNLNHDAMYWYRQDPGQGLRLIYYSQIVNDFQKGDIAEGYSVSREKKESFPLTVTSAQKNPTAFYLCASSTRPDTEAFFGQGTRLTVV.

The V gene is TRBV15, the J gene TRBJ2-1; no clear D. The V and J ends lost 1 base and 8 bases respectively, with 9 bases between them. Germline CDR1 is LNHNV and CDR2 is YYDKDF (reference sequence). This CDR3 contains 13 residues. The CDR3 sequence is CATSRVPGDEQFF. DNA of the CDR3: TGTGCCACCAGCAGAGTTCCGGGCGATGAGCAGTTCTTC. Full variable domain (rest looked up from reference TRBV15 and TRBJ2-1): DAMVIQNPRYQVTQFGKPVTLSCSQTLNHNVMYWYQQKSSQAPKLLFHYYDKDFNNEADTPDNFQSRRPNTSFCFLDIRSPGLGDTAMYLCATSRVPGDEQFFGPGTRLTVL.

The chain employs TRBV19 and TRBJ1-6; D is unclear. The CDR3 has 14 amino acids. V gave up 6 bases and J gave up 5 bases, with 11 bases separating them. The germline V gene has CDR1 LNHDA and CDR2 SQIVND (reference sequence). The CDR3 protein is CASSPGVDNSPLHF. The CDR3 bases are TGTGCCAGTAGCCCGGGAGTTGATAATTCACCCCTCCACTTT.

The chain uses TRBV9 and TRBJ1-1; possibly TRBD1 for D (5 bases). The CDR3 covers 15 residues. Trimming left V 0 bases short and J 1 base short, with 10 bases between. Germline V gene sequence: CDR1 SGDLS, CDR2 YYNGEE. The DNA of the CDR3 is TGTGCCAGCAGCGTAGCGGGACTTTCGAACACTGAAGCTTTCTTT. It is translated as CASSVAGLSNTEAFF.

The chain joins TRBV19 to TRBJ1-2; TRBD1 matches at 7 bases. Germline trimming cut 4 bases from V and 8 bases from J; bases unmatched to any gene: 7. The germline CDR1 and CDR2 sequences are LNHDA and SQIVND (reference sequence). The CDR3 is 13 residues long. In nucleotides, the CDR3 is TGTGCCAGTAGTACAACAGGGGAAGGAGGCTACACCTTC. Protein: CASSTTGEGGYTF. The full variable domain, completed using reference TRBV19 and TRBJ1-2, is DGGITQSPKYLFRKEGQNVTLSCEQNLNHDAMYWYRQDPGQGLRLIYYSQIVNDFQKGDIAEGYSVSREKKESFPLTVTSAQKNPTAFYLCASSTTGEGGYTFGSGTRLTVV.

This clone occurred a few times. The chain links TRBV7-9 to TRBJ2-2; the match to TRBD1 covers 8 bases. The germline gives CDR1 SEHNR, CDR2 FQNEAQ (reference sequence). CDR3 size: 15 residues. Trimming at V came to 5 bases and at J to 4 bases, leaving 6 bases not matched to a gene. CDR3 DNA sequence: TGTGCCAGCAGCCCGACAGGGGCGTTCACCGGGGAGCTGTTTTTT. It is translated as CASSPTGAFTGELFF.